These 18 T cell receptor beta chains were sequenced from one sample in a study of PD-1 blockade in mismatch repair-deficient tumors. Profiling relied on immunoSEQ multiplex PCR, and the TCRdb table lists in-frame clones only, not all of them. The sample lists around 100,000 clones, about 80% occurring once. Here the sequenced sample was peripheral blood, taken 60 weeks after starting pembrolizumab. These receptors came from an adult with mismatch repair-deficient cancer.

The V gene is TRBV9, the J gene TRBJ2-6; 8 bases line up with TRBD1. Germline V lookup: CDR1 SGDLS, CDR2 YYNGEE. CDR3 length equals 16 residues. V lost 1 base, J lost 3 bases, and 3 bases stayed unmatched. CDR3 residues: CASSVQGAFGANVLTF. CDR3 DNA sequence: TGTGCCAGCAGCGTACAGGGGGCGTTTGGGGCCAACGTCCTGACTTTC.

This clone was recorded only once. This chain connects TRBV11-2 to TRBJ2-1; 11 nucleotides match TRBD2. The J segment lost 5 bases and the V segment lost 5 bases, leaving 11 bases of the junction unmatched. This CDR3 spans 17 amino acids. Germline CDR1 reads SGHAT; CDR2 reads FQNNGV. This chain's CDR3 is CASSPPKGTSGDNEQFF. The CDR3 DNA reads TGTGCCAGCAGCCCCCCGAAAGGGACTAGCGGAGACAATGAGCAGTTCTTC.

This chain joins TRBV10-3 and TRBJ1-1; 9 bases are shared with TRBD1. The germline V gene encodes CDR1 ENHRY and CDR2 SYGVKD. The CDR3 contains 14 residues. The J segment lost 0 bases and the V segment lost 6 bases, leaving 2 bases of the junction unmatched. CDR3 bases: TGTGCCATCAGGGGGGACAGGGTGAACACTGAAGCTTTCTTT. It translates to CAIRGDRVNTEAFF.

The J gene is TRBJ2-4, the V gene TRBV5-1, with 7 bases identical to TRBD2. Per the germline V gene, CDR1 is SGHRS and CDR2 is YFSETQ. V lost 0 bases to trimming and J lost 7 bases; unmatched junction nucleotides: 7. The CDR3 totals 15 residues. The CDR3 here is CASSLGGGSENIQYF. In DNA, the CDR3 is TGCGCCAGCAGCTTGGGGGGCGGGAGTGAGAACATTCAGTACTTC.

V and J are TRBV5-5 and TRBJ2-7; the D gene is possibly TRBD2 (5 bases). Germline CDR1 SGHKS, CDR2 YYEKEE (reference sequence). The length of the CDR3 is 15 residues. Trimming left V 0 bases short and J 6 bases short, with 16 bases between. The CDR3 coding sequence is TGTGCCAGCAGCTTGGATCTGGACGTGAGCGGCGAGCAGTACTTC. Translating gives CASSLDLDVSGEQYF. The complete variable domain, with remaining parts taken from reference TRBV5-5 and TRBJ2-7, reads DAGVTQSPTHLIKTRGQQVTLRCSPISGHKSVSWYQQVLGQGPQFIFQYYEKEERGRGNFPDRFSARQFPNYSSELNVNALLLGDSALYLCASSLDLDVSGEQYFGPGTRLTVT.

The chain recombines TRBV2 with TRBJ2-7; 11 bases agree with TRBD2. V was pared by 7 bases and J by 9 bases, with 11 bases of the junction left unmatched. The CDR3 consists of 14 residues. CDR1 SNHLY and CDR2 FYNNEI come from the germline V gene. The CDR3 loop reads CASTTGLAGWRQYF. CDR3 bases: TGTGCCAGCACCACAGGACTAGCGGGTTGGAGGCAGTACTTC.

The chain recombines TRBV14 with TRBJ1-1, with no clear D. The V gene lost 4 bases and the J gene lost 2 bases, with 8 bases spanning the gap. CDR1 and CDR2 (germline): SGHDN, FVKESK. CDR3 length: 13 residues. The CDR3 DNA sequence: TGTGCCAGCAGCCCGAACCTTAACACTGAAGCTTTCTTT. It translates to CASSPNLNTEAFF.

The chain combines TRBV6-6 with TRBJ1-2; the D gene is possibly TRBD1 (5 bases). CDR3 size: 15 residues. Per germline, CDR1 MNHNY and CDR2 SVGAGI (reference sequence). Trimming took 5 bases from V and 5 from J, leaving 18 bases between them. DNA for the CDR3: TGTGCCAGCAGTCCCGGGGCAGACGGGGGGTATGGCTACACCTTC. It is translated as CASSPGADGGYGYTF.

This clone was seen just once. The chain links TRBV6-1 to TRBJ2-1; 8 positions match TRBD2. This CDR3 comprises 16 residues. The J segment lost 12 bases and the V segment lost 0 bases, leaving 13 bases of the junction unmatched. Looked up from germline, CDR1 is MNHNS and CDR2 is SASEGT. CDR3 residues: CASSEARTSGMMGQFF. CDR3 DNA: TGTGCCAGCAGTGAAGCGCGAACTAGCGGCATGATGGGGCAGTTCTTC.

This clone was counted only a few times. This chain connects TRBV19 to TRBJ1-4; 7 bases line up with TRBD1. Germline-derived CDR1 and CDR2 are LNHDA and SQIVND (reference sequence). The CDR3 is made up of 14 amino acids. Trimming at V came to 6 bases and at J to 6 bases, leaving 7 bases not matched to a gene. The CDR3 loop reads CASSHEGADEKLFF. Here the CDR3 DNA reads TGTGCCAGTAGCCACGAGGGGGCGGATGAAAAACTGTTTTTT.

This clone was detected only a few times. The chain has TRBV25-1 and TRBJ2-3, with 9 bases aligning to TRBD2. Germline V CDR1 and CDR2: MGHDK, SYGVNS. The CDR3 sequence is 16 residues long. J gave up 5 bases and V 6 bases, and 12 bases lay outside the gene matches. The CDR3 sequence: CASSPPLAGGGDTQYF. CDR3 in DNA: TGTGCCAGCAGCCCCCCACTAGCGGGTGGAGGAGATACGCAGTATTTT.

This chain links TRBV11-1 with TRBJ1-2; 7 nucleotides line up with TRBD1. The CDR3 sequence is 13 residues long. J was trimmed by 8 bases and V by 5 bases; bases with no gene match: 8. CDR1 SGHAT and CDR2 FQDESV come from the germline V gene (reference sequence). The CDR3 region is CASSLGAGGGYTF. For the CDR3, the DNA is TGTGCCAGCAGCCTTGGCGCAGGGGGGGGCTACACCTTC.

V usage is TRBV5-4 and J usage is TRBJ2-3, with TRBD2 matching over 10 bases. V gave up 4 bases and J gave up 1 base; unmatched junction bases: 6. The CDR3 length is 16 residues. Germline-derived CDR1 and CDR2 are SGHNT and YYREEE (reference sequence). CDR3 nucleotides: TGTGCCAGCAGCCGATACCTAGCGGGAGGCACAGATACGCAGTATTTT. Amino acids: CASSRYLAGGTDTQYF.

The rearrangement links TRBV28 to TRBJ1-2; 8 positions agree with TRBD1. The CDR3 is 16 amino acids. CDR1 is MDHEN, CDR2 SYDVKM, per germline. Trimming cost V 4 bases and J 1 base; bases outside gene matches: 8. This CDR3 reads CASSSGGQGSNYGYTF. The DNA for the CDR3 is TGTGCCAGCAGTTCGGGAGGACAGGGTAGTAACTATGGCTACACCTTC.

The chain combines TRBV4-2 with TRBJ1-1; tentative D call: TRBD1 (5 bases). The CDR3 is made up of 15 amino acids. Per germline, CDR1 LGHNA and CDR2 YNFKEQ. Between the trimmed V and J ends, which lost 1 base and 5 bases, there was a span of 14 bases. The CDR3 is CASSQGGAGKTEAFF. The DNA for the CDR3 is TGTGCCAGCAGCCAAGGCGGGGCAGGGAAGACTGAAGCTTTCTTT.

This clone is medium-sized (0.01 to 0.1%). The chain joins TRBV19 to TRBJ2-7, with TRBD1 matching over 9 bases. This CDR3 is 13 amino acids long. The J segment lost 5 bases and the V segment lost 7 bases, leaving 6 bases of the junction unmatched. From germline, CDR1 is LNHDA and CDR2 SQIVND (reference sequence). CDR3 loop: CASNPGQGDEQYF. Written as DNA, the CDR3 is TGTGCCAGTAACCCGGGACAGGGAGACGAGCAGTACTTC. The variable domain in full, with the rest retrieved from reference TRBV19 and TRBJ2-7, is DGGITQSPKYLFRKEGQNVTLSCEQNLNHDAMYWYRQDPGQGLRLIYYSQIVNDFQKGDIAEGYSVSREKKESFPLTVTSAQKNPTAFYLCASNPGQGDEQYFGPGTRLTVT.

The chain employs TRBV2 and TRBJ1-1; D gene ambiguous. Trimming removed 3 bases from V and 0 bases from J, with 5 bases in between. In germline, CDR1 is SNHLY, CDR2 FYNNEI. The CDR3 has 13 amino acids. DNA of the CDR3: TGTGCCAGCAGTGACTTCGTGAACACTGAAGCTTTCTTT. This sequence encodes CASSDFVNTEAFF.

The V gene is TRBV5-6, the J gene TRBJ1-2; D remains unclear. This CDR3 is 15 amino acids long. The V gene lost 2 bases and the J gene lost 7 bases, with 18 bases spanning the gap. From germline, CDR1 is SGHDT and CDR2 YYEEEE. The CDR3 sequence is CASSFGSRNGGGYTF. The CDR3 coding sequence is TGTGCCAGCAGCTTTGGGTCCAGGAATGGAGGTGGCTACACCTTC. The complete variable domain, with remaining parts taken from reference TRBV5-6 and TRBJ1-2, reads DAGVTQSPTHLIKTRGQQVTLRCSPKSGHDTVSWYQQALGQGPQFIFQYYEEEERQRGNFPDRFSGHQFPNYSSELNVNALLLGDSALYLCASSFGSRNGGGYTFGSGTRLTVV.